A single sample is the source of the 5 T cell receptor beta chains below, sequenced in a study of glioma-infiltrating T cells after dendritic cell vaccination (dated by TCRdb to the mid-2010s). The method behind the library was the immunoSEQ multiplex PCR assay. The clones in this table, taken by TCRdb from immuneACCESS, are in-frame only. Not every clone is retained; where verified, under half of the shortfall comes from an unresolved V gene, and the cause of the rest is unknown. A total of 85,000 to 95,000 clones appear in this sample, more than 75% of them only once. The ten largest clones take up more than 15% of the sample. This sample comprised blood, obtained before dendritic cell vaccination. These receptors all stem from a human donor with glioblastoma.

The rearrangement uses TRBV4-1 and TRBJ1-5; 7 nucleotides align to TRBD1. Germline CDR1 reads MGHRA; CDR2 reads YSYEKL. After removal of 0 bases from V and 4 bases from J, the junction contained 9 bases not matched to a gene. The CDR3 covers 17 residues. The CDR3 loop is CASSQDLTGYRNQPQHF. The DNA of the CDR3 is TGCGCCAGCAGCCAAGACCTGACAGGGTATCGAAATCAGCCCCAGCATTTT.

The rearrangement joins TRBV11-2 to TRBJ2-3; possible D gene TRBD1, 6 bases. V was cut by 0 bases and J by 3 bases, with 7 bases left in between. This CDR3 spans 14 amino acids. Germline assignment: CDR1 SGHAT and CDR2 FQNNGV. CDR3 nucleotides: TGTGCCAGCAGCTTAGACAGGGGAACAGATACGCAGTATTTT. Translated: CASSLDRGTDTQYF.

This chain joins TRBV11-2 and TRBJ2-1; maybe TRBD1 (9 bases). Trimming took 3 bases from V and 5 from J, leaving 23 bases between them. The CDR3 is 18 amino acids. Germline V CDR1 and CDR2: SGHAT, FQNNGV. CDR3 region: CASSFQRGGQGLNNEQFF. Here the CDR3 DNA reads TGTGCCAGCAGCTTCCAACGGGGGGGACAGGGCCTCAACAATGAGCAGTTCTTC. Complete variable domain (other parts from reference TRBV11-2 and TRBJ2-1): EAGVAQSPRYKIIEKRQSVAFWCNPISGHATLYWYQQILGQGPKLLIQFQNNGVVDDSQLPKDRFSAERLKGVDSTLKIQPAKLEDSAVYLCASSFQRGGQGLNNEQFFGPGTRLTVL.

The chain has TRBV28 and TRBJ1-5; D is unclear. Germline V gene sequence: CDR1 MDHEN, CDR2 SYDVKM. This CDR3 contains 13 residues. V was trimmed by 5 bases and J by 3 bases, leaving 8 bases between them. The CDR3, as DNA: TGTGCCAGCAGTCCCCCTTTCAATCAGCCCCAGCATTTT. As protein: CASSPPFNQPQHF.

V usage is TRBV19 and J usage is TRBJ1-1; D might be TRBD1 (6 bases). V was pared by 6 bases and J by 5 bases, with 22 bases between. The CDR3 extends over 16 amino acids. Germline V gene data show CDR1 as LNHDA and CDR2 as SQIVND (reference sequence). CDR3 sequence reads: CASSSLETGLWTEAFF. CDR3 sequence (DNA): TGTGCCAGTAGCTCCCTGGAAACAGGGCTATGGACTGAAGCTTTCTTT. Together with reference TRBV19 and TRBJ1-1, the CDR3 gives the full variable domain: DGGITQSPKYLFRKEGQNVTLSCEQNLNHDAMYWYRQDPGQGLRLIYYSQIVNDFQKGDIAEGYSVSREKKESFPLTVTSAQKNPTAFYLCASSSLETGLWTEAFFGQGTRLTVV.